A selection of T cell receptor beta chains follows, all from one sample in a study of T cells expressing NK-cell markers. TCRdb reanalyzed the 5' RACE reads, giving one entry per CDR3 protein sequence and no DNA. The table for this sample gives 400,000 to 450,000 distinct CDR3 sequences. Sequencing was done on a sample of blood T cells: a sorted CD56 or NKG2C T cell subset, CD4+ or CD8+ T cells, or bulk PBMC T cells (not recorded which). These receptors were taken from a woman between 18 and 69 years old in good health. Both conserved end residues are part of each CDR3. Fields, in order: V gene, J gene, CDR3 protein.

>TRBV5-4|TRBJ1-4
CASSRDRSSGKLFF
>TRBV7-9|TRBJ1-1
CASSLVAGWAFF
>TRBV20-1|TRBJ1-6
CSARAPRTGYPPLHF
>TRBV24-1|TRBJ2-1
CATSATTGFKTNYNEQFF
>TRBV20-1|TRBJ1-2
CSARTGTHGYTF
>TRBV4-3|TRBJ2-1
CASSQAWGGTYNEQFF
>TRBV6-2/TRBV6-3|TRBJ2-5
CASSHGGGETQYF
>TRBV5-1|TRBJ1-1
CASSPGGDRDKAFF
>TRBV7-9|TRBJ2-3
CASSTGTRSDTDTQYF
>TRBV20-1|TRBJ1-1
CSARRTLGGMNTEAFF